This TCR beta chain was captured by sequencing in a study of T cells after somatic rescue of genetic block. Germline loops: CDR1 SGHDN, CDR2 FVKESK. The CDR3 extends over 16 amino acids. Trimming removed 5 bases from V and 3 bases from J; junction bases left unmatched: 12. Clones were sequenced by immunoSEQ multiplex PCR, and TCRdb holds only the in-frame ones, with some missing. The table lists about 67,000 clones, just over 90% of them singletons, with 3% in the top ten. Sequenced material: peripheral blood mononuclear cells (PBMCs). This sequence joins TRBV14 and TRBJ2-7, with TRBD1 matching 8 bases. The receptor's source is a man in his forties or fifties. CDR3 coding DNA: TGTGCCAGCAGCGCCGCTCCGACAGGGGCAGGCTACGAGCAGTACTTC. Translated, it gives CASSAAPTGAGYEQYF.